The 20 T cell receptor beta chains below come from one sample, sequenced in a study of early T cells in non-severe SARS-CoV-2 infection. TCRdb re-analysed the 5' RACE reads in MiXCR, keeping a single row per CDR3 protein. The top ten clones hold roughly 13% of a sample with tens of thousands of distinct CDR3 sequences, 11% of them seen once. Sequenced: whole blood. These receptors came from an adult who was a healthcare worker with PCR-confirmed SARS-CoV-2 infection or an uninfected control (not recorded which).

This rearrangement joins TRBV7-8 to TRBJ1-2, with 8 bases aligning to TRBD1. The CDR3 extends over 17 amino acids. Trimming took 5 bases from V and 0 from J; bases not matched to a gene: 11. Germline CDR1 is SGHVS and CDR2 is FQNEAQ. CDR3 protein: CASSASQGALANYGYTF. CDR3 bases: TGTGCCAGCAGCGCAAGTCAGGGGGCATTAGCTAACTATGGCTACACCTTC.

This clonotype was seen many times. V usage is TRBV11-2 and J usage is TRBJ2-1; D not resolved. V gave up 4 bases and J gave up 7 bases, with 17 bases separating them. The CDR3 length is 15 residues. From germline, CDR1 is SGHAT and CDR2 FQNNGV. The CDR3 DNA sequence: TGTGCCAGCAGCTCCGTGGACGGTCGGCGGAATGAGCAGTTCTTC. This translates into CASSSVDGRRNEQFF. Full variable domain (missing parts from reference TRBV11-2 and TRBJ2-1): EAGVAQSPRYKIIEKRQSVAFWCNPISGHATLYWYQQILGQGPKLLIQFQNNGVVDDSQLPKDRFSAERLKGVDSTLKIQPAKLEDSAVYLCASSSVDGRRNEQFFGPGTRLTVL.

As DNA, the CDR3 is TGTGCCAGCAGTCCCAGGGGGACAGGTACCCAAGAGACCCAGTACTTC. It is translated as CASSPRGTGTQETQYF. The chain recombines TRBV12-3 or TRBV12-4 with TRBJ2-5; the match to TRBD1 covers 8 bases. With V trimmed by 5 bases and J by 1 base, 9 bases remained unmatched. CDR3 size: 16 residues.

The sample holds many counts of this clonotype. This sequence joins TRBV29-1 and TRBJ1-2; TRBD1 agrees at 9 bases. Germline V gene lookup returns CDR1 SQVTM and CDR2 ANQGSEA. CDR3 length equals 12 residues. J was trimmed by 5 bases and V by 4 bases; bases with no gene match: 2. CDR3 region: CSVAGQGYGYTF. The CDR3 nucleotides are TGCAGCGTTGCGGGACAGGGATATGGCTACACCTTC. The variable domain in full, completed from reference TRBV29-1 and TRBJ1-2, reads SAVISQKPSRDICQRGTSLTIQCQVDSQVTMMFWYRQQPGQSLTLIATANQGSEATYESGFVIDKFPISRPNLTFSTLTVSNMSPEDSSIYLCSVAGQGYGYTFGSGTRLTVV.

The chain recombines TRBV7-2 with TRBJ2-1; 9 nucleotides align to TRBD2. Germline V lookup: CDR1 SGHTA, CDR2 FQGNSA. This CDR3 has 12 residues. Losses at the gene ends were 4 bases for V and 14 bases for J; bases not matched to a gene: 6. CDR3 in DNA: TGTGCCAGCAGCTACCCGGGACTAGCTAAGTTCTTC. It yields the protein CASSYPGLAKFF.

V usage is TRBV20-1 and J usage is TRBJ2-1; no reliable D call. V dropped 5 bases and J dropped 3 bases, with 20 bases sitting between them. CDR1 is DFQATT, CDR2 SNEGSKA, per germline (reference sequence). The CDR3 sequence is 16 residues long. This CDR3 reads CSALDPGGLVYNEQFF. The CDR3 DNA is TGCAGTGCTCTTGACCCCGGCGGATTGGTCTACAATGAGCAGTTCTTC.

This chain joins TRBV6-1 and TRBJ2-7; tentatively, D is TRBD1 or TRBD2 (5 bases each). This CDR3 spans 13 amino acids. Trimming stripped 4 bases from V and 4 bases from J, with 11 bases between. Germline V gene lookup returns CDR1 MNHNS and CDR2 SASEGT. This CDR3 reads CASSVAGGYEQYF. CDR3 in DNA: TGTGCCAGCAGTGTCGCTGGGGGTTACGAGCAGTACTTC.

In this sample, this clonotype turned up many times. The chain links TRBV13 to TRBJ1-1; 9 bases are a match to TRBD1. This CDR3 region has 14 residues. Germline V lookup: CDR1 PRHDT, CDR2 FYEKMQ (reference sequence). V lost 5 bases and J lost 3; bases outside the gene matches: 4. In DNA, the CDR3 is TGTGCCAGCAGCCCCGACAGGGGGTACACTGAAGCTTTCTTT. It translates to CASSPDRGYTEAFF.

The chain couples TRBV7-2 to TRBJ2-1; D possibly corresponds to TRBD2 (6 bases). The germline CDR1 and CDR2 sequences are SGHTA and FQGNSA. Trimming took 0 bases from V and 9 from J, leaving 12 bases between them. This CDR3 region has 14 residues. CDR3 DNA: TGTGCCAGCAGCTTAGCGGGAGGCGGCGGTGAGCAGTTCTTC. Its translation is CASSLAGGGGEQFF. Combining the CDR3 with reference TRBV7-2 and TRBJ2-1 gives the whole variable domain GAGVSQSPSNKVTEKGKDVELRCDPISGHTALYWYRQSLGQGLEFLIYFQGNSAPDKSGLPSDRFSAERTGGSVSTLTIQRTQQEDSAVYLCASSLAGGGGEQFFGPGTRLTVL.

This clonotype has ten or more counts. The chain combines TRBV7-6 with TRBJ2-2, with a possible D match to TRBD2 (5 bases). Germline V CDR1 and CDR2: SGHVS, FNYEAQ. This CDR3 has 16 residues. V shed 6 bases and J shed 6 bases, with 20 bases lying between them. The chain's CDR3 is CASRQPPSAGSGELFF. Written as DNA, the CDR3 is TGTGCCAGCAGGCAACCCCCATCTGCGGGTTCCGGGGAGCTGTTTTTT.

This clonotype has ten or more counts. The chain carries TRBV6-5 and TRBJ2-1, with no clear D. Germline V gene lookup returns CDR1 MNHEY and CDR2 SVGAGI. The CDR3 is made up of 13 amino acids. Trimming shortened V by 6 bases and J by 9 bases, and 15 bases separated the two germline ends. The CDR3 DNA follows: TGTGCCAGCAGACGGGTCGTTGTCGGTGAGCAGTTCTTC. Amino acids: CASRRVVVGEQFF.

The chain links TRBV12-3 or TRBV12-4 to TRBJ2-4; D remains ambiguous. This CDR3 is 11 amino acids long. Trimming took off 3 bases at V and 7 bases at J, with 4 bases between the two ends. CDR3 nucleotide sequence: TGTGCCAGCAGTTTTAGGAACATTCAGTACTTC. Protein: CASSFRNIQYF.

The rearrangement uses TRBV6-6 and TRBJ2-1; D not certain. The length of the CDR3 is 11 residues. From germline, CDR1 is MNHNY and CDR2 SVGAGI (reference sequence). Trimming removed 4 bases from V and 5 bases from J, with 3 bases in between. CDR3 region: CASSSNNEQFF. In DNA, the CDR3 is TGTGCCAGCAGTTCTAACAATGAGCAGTTCTTC.

This clonotype was counted between two and nine times. One end of the junction is discordant with germline, which a read error may explain. The rearrangement uses TRBV6-2 or TRBV6-3 and TRBJ1-1, with a weak D call TRBD1 (6 bases). Germline-derived CDR1 and CDR2 are MNHEY and SVGEGT. The CDR3 is 13 amino acids. As DNA, the CDR3 is TGTGCCAGCAGTTACTCGAAATGGACAGAAGTGATCTTT. This sequence encodes CASSYSKWTEVIF.

The chain has TRBV4-2 and TRBJ2-1; 8 bases agree with TRBD2. CDR3 length equals 15 residues. From germline, CDR1 is LGHNA and CDR2 YNFKEQ. Germline trimming cut 0 bases from V and 8 bases from J; bases unmatched to any gene: 6. The CDR3 DNA follows: TGTGCCAGCAGCCAAGATCCGGGAGGGCCCTATGAGCAGTTCTTC. This encodes CASSQDPGGPYEQFF.

This clonotype was detected many times. This chain connects TRBV11-1 to TRBJ2-1; D ambiguous. Trimming pared 1 base from V and 6 bases from J, leaving 7 bases between. The CDR3 consists of 13 residues. Germline CDR1 SGHAT, CDR2 FQDESV (reference sequence). As DNA, the CDR3 is TGTGCCAGCAGCTTAGGCCCCGCCAATGAGCAGTTCTTC. Translation: CASSLGPANEQFF.

The V call is TRBV19, the J call TRBJ1-5; unclear D gene. Germline assignment: CDR1 LNHDA and CDR2 SQIVND (reference sequence). The CDR3 spans 15 residues. The germline V and J ends were trimmed by 3 bases and 3 bases, with 12 bases remaining between them. CDR3 loop: CASSISGIPNQPQHF. The DNA of the CDR3 is TGTGCCAGTAGTATCTCTGGGATCCCCAATCAGCCCCAGCATTTT.

The rearrangement links TRBV11-1 to TRBJ2-7; D is unresolved. The CDR3 extends over 12 amino acids. Trimming cost V 6 bases and J 0 bases, with 6 bases left between them. Germline V CDR1 and CDR2: SGHAT, FQDESV (reference sequence). This CDR3 is CASRSSSYEQYF. In DNA form, the CDR3 reads TGTGCCAGCAGGAGTAGCTCCTACGAGCAGTACTTC.

The V call is TRBV15, the J call TRBJ2-2; the D is unclear. The CDR3 covers 15 residues. The germline V gene encodes CDR1 LNHNV and CDR2 YYDKDF (reference sequence). V was trimmed by 0 bases and J by 0 bases, leaving 5 bases between them. CDR3 bases: TGTGCCACCAGCAGAGATTCAACGAACACCGGGGAGCTGTTTTTT. Amino acid sequence: CATSRDSTNTGELFF.

This clonotype appeared many times. The rearrangement joins TRBV20-1 to TRBJ2-3; possibly TRBD2 for D (5 bases). CDR3 length equals 14 residues. CDR1 DFQATT and CDR2 SNEGSKA come from the germline V gene (reference sequence). V lost 4 bases and J 2 bases, leaving 13 bases between the germline ends. The CDR3 protein is CSANSRGVTDTQYF. CDR3 nucleotide sequence: TGCAGTGCTAACTCTCGGGGAGTCACAGATACGCAGTATTTT.